Each of the 30 T cell receptor beta chains below was sequenced from the same sample in a study of T-cell reconstitution after alpha-beta-depleted transplantation in children. Unique molecular identifiers were incorporated into the prepared TCRbeta library. TCRdb re-analysed the PCR reads in MiXCR, keeping a single row per CDR3 protein. The table lists almost 500,000 distinct CDR3 sequences, around 13% of them singletons. Material: PBMCs from the stem cell graft donor, obtained from the stem cell graft. These receptors originate from a human donor who donated a stem cell graft to a child with combined immunodeficiency.

This clonotype was picked up many times. V is TRBV7-9 and J is TRBJ2-5; TRBD1 aligns across 8 bases. The junction had 9 bases not matched to a gene; V was cut back by 4 bases and J by 5 bases. The V gene's germline CDR1 is SEHNR and CDR2 FQNEAQ (reference sequence). The CDR3 totals 15 residues. CDR3 DNA: TGTGCCAGCAGCTCCGATGACAGGGGTTTGGAGACCCAGTACTTC. This translates into CASSSDDRGLETQYF.

This clonotype was recorded a few times. The chain combines TRBV5-6 with TRBJ2-7, with 9 bases matching TRBD2. The CDR3 totals 15 residues. J was trimmed by 4 bases and V by 4 bases; bases with no gene match: 9. From germline, CDR1 is SGHDT and CDR2 YYEEEE. Written as DNA, the CDR3 is TGTGCCAGCAGCCACTCTAGCGGGGTAACGTACGAGCAGTACTTC. Its translation: CASSHSSGVTYEQYF. Complete variable domain (other parts from reference TRBV5-6 and TRBJ2-7): DAGVTQSPTHLIKTRGQQVTLRCSPKSGHDTVSWYQQALGQGPQFIFQYYEEEERQRGNFPDRFSGHQFPNYSSELNVNALLLGDSALYLCASSHSSGVTYEQYFGPGTRLTVT.

This clonotype has at least ten counts. This chain connects TRBV28 to TRBJ2-1, with D perhaps TRBD2 (5 bases). Germline CDR1 reads MDHEN; CDR2 reads SYDVKM. The CDR3 is made up of 11 amino acids. V lost 8 bases, J lost 8 bases, and 10 bases lay in between. CDR3 sequence (DNA): TGTGCCAGCCTTAGCGTCCATGAGCAGTTCTTC. Amino acid sequence: CASLSVHEQFF.

This clonotype appeared a few times. This rearrangement joins TRBV12-3 or TRBV12-4 to TRBJ1-5; D gene uncertain. Trimming cost V 4 bases and J 0 bases, with 13 bases left between them. CDR3 length: 16 residues. CDR3 in amino acids: CASSSALHSSNQPQHF. CDR3 sequence (DNA): TGTGCCAGCAGTTCAGCTCTTCACAGTAGCAATCAGCCCCAGCATTTT.

This sequence joins TRBV6-2 or TRBV6-3 and TRBJ2-6, with D possibly being TRBD1 (6 bases). This CDR3 is 19 amino acids long. The ends were cut back, 5 bases at V and 2 bases at J, with 22 bases in the middle. Per germline, CDR1 MNHEY and CDR2 SVGEGT. The CDR3 protein is CASSPFRGRGLAGANVLTF. Here the CDR3 DNA reads TGTGCCAGCAGTCCATTCCGGGGCAGGGGTCTAGCTGGGGCCAACGTCCTGACTTTC.

This clonotype has at least ten counts. This chain uses TRBV7-9 with TRBJ1-2; D uncertain. Trimming left V 2 bases short and J 4 bases short, with 17 bases between. The CDR3 extends over 16 amino acids. Germline CDR1 reads SEHNR; CDR2 reads FQNEAQ (reference sequence). Here the CDR3 reads CASSLSPGEALYGYTF. DNA of the CDR3: TGTGCCAGCAGCTTATCCCCGGGAGAGGCACTCTATGGCTACACCTTC.

The chain recombines TRBV11-3 with TRBJ2-7, with a tentative D call TRBD2 (6 bases). From germline, CDR1 is SGHNT and CDR2 YENEEA. V gave up 8 bases and J gave up 4 bases, with 21 bases separating them. The CDR3 has 15 amino acids. CDR3 sequence: CASPMRGGPMYEQYF. The CDR3 DNA follows: TGTGCCAGCCCCATGCGTGGAGGGCCTATGTACGAGCAGTACTTC.

This clonotype was seen only a few times. J is TRBJ2-1 and V is TRBV6-2 or TRBV6-3; the D is unclear. This CDR3 contains 14 residues. V was trimmed by 8 bases and J by 5 bases, leaving 16 bases between them. The germline V gene encodes CDR1 MNHEY and CDR2 SVGEGT. The CDR3, as DNA: TGTGCCAGCTCACGGGCAGGAATCGACAATGAGCAGTTCTTC. Translation gives CASSRAGIDNEQFF.

Only a few counts were recorded for this clonotype. The gene calls are TRBV12-3 or TRBV12-4 and TRBJ2-1; no clear D. The CDR3 extends over 14 amino acids. V shed 3 bases and J shed 8 bases, with 14 bases lying between them. CDR3 in amino acids: CASSFAGQFHEQFF. The DNA of the CDR3 is TGTGCCAGCAGTTTTGCAGGTCAATTCCATGAGCAGTTCTTC.

The chain uses TRBV2 and TRBJ2-5, with 8 bases lining up with TRBD2. Trimming removed 3 bases from V and 1 base from J; junction bases left unmatched: 4. The CDR3 contains 15 residues. The germline V gene encodes CDR1 SNHLY and CDR2 FYNNEI. CDR3 DNA sequence: TGTGCCAGCAGTGAGGAGCGGGGGTTCCAAGAGACCCAGTACTTC. Its protein is CASSEERGFQETQYF.

V is TRBV25-1 and J is TRBJ1-6, with D perhaps matching TRBD1 (5 bases). The germline V gene has CDR1 MGHDK and CDR2 SYGVNS. Trimming removed 4 bases from V and 9 bases from J, with 10 bases in between. This CDR3 contains 13 residues. CDR3: CASSATGGSPLHF. As DNA, the CDR3 is TGTGCCAGCAGTGCAACGGGGGGTTCACCCCTCCACTTT.

At least ten counts were recorded for this clonotype. The chain has TRBV9 and TRBJ2-7; D gene ambiguous. Germline-derived CDR1 and CDR2 are SGDLS and YYNGEE. V was cut by 0 bases and J by 2 bases, with 9 bases left in between. The CDR3 covers 14 residues. This chain's CDR3 is CASSVATRTYEQYF. In DNA, the CDR3 is TGTGCCAGCAGCGTAGCTACCCGGACCTACGAGCAGTACTTC.

This clonotype occurred many times. V is TRBV9 and J is TRBJ2-3; D unresolved. V was cut by 0 bases and J by 6 bases, with 8 bases left in between. The CDR3 totals 13 residues. CDR1 and CDR2 (germline): SGDLS, YYNGEE. CDR3 in amino acids: CASSVDVWDTQYF. The CDR3 coding sequence is TGTGCCAGCAGCGTAGATGTTTGGGATACGCAGTATTTT.

This clonotype was counted many times. The V call is TRBV27, the J call TRBJ1-2, with 7 bases aligning to TRBD1. This CDR3 has 14 residues. Germline-derived CDR1 and CDR2 are MNHEY and SMNVEV (reference sequence). V shed 2 bases and J 1 base; nucleotides not matched to a gene: 1. This CDR3 is CASSLAGGNYGYTF. The CDR3 DNA follows: TGTGCCAGCAGTTTAGCAGGGGGTAACTATGGCTACACCTTC.

This clonotype showed up just a few times. The J gene is TRBJ2-7, the V gene TRBV12-3 or TRBV12-4; D is tentatively TRBD1 or TRBD2 (7 bases each). V was shortened by 3 bases and J by 1 base, with 13 bases between the two germline ends. There are 15 residues in the CDR3. DNA of the CDR3: TGTGCCAGCAGTTTGGGAGGGGGCGTTTCCTACGAGCAGTACTTC. Amino acids: CASSLGGGVSYEQYF.

The V gene is TRBV6-5, the J gene TRBJ1-1; D possibly corresponds to TRBD1 (6 bases). V lost 4 bases and J 1 base, leaving 16 bases between the germline ends. Germline V lookup: CDR1 MNHEY, CDR2 SVGAGI. CDR3 size: 16 residues. The CDR3 DNA follows: TGTGCCAGCAGTTCTACTCGACAGGACCGGAACACTGAAGCTTTCTTT. It is translated as CASSSTRQDRNTEAFF.

In this sample, this clonotype turned up a few times. The rearrangement joins TRBV28 to TRBJ2-5; the D is unclear. V was trimmed by 6 bases and J by 0 bases, leaving 8 bases between them. Germline loops: CDR1 MDHEN, CDR2 SYDVKM. CDR3 size: 13 residues. CDR3 in DNA: TGTGCCAGCAGCATTGGGTACCAAGAGACCCAGTACTTC. Translation gives CASSIGYQETQYF. Full variable domain (outside the CDR3, taken from reference TRBV28 and TRBJ2-5): DVKVTQSSRYLVKRTGEKVFLECVQDMDHENMFWYRQDPGLGLRLIYFSYDVKMKEKGDIPEGYSVSREKKERFSLILESASTNQTSMYLCASSIGYQETQYFGPGTRLLVL.

This clonotype has just a few counts. The chain links TRBV6-5 to TRBJ2-7; TRBD2 is a possible D gene (6 bases). Trimming stripped 3 bases from V and 4 bases from J, with 28 bases between. Germline values: CDR1 MNHEY, CDR2 SVGAGI. CDR3 length equals 19 residues. The CDR3 sequence: CASSYGGNRGGSRFYEQYF. CDR3 nucleotides: TGTGCCAGCAGTTATGGGGGGAACCGGGGAGGTAGCAGGTTTTACGAGCAGTACTTC.

CDR3 in DNA: TGCAGCGTTCGACAGCGGAGCTTACAAGAGACCCAGTACTTC. Protein product: CSVRQRSLQETQYF. The chain has TRBV29-1 and TRBJ2-5; D is possibly TRBD1 or TRBD2 (5 bases each). The CDR3 is 14 amino acids. Trimming removed 5 bases at V and 2 bases at J, with 15 bases between. Per the germline V gene, CDR1 is SQVTM and CDR2 is ANQGSEA. Combining the CDR3 with reference TRBV29-1 and TRBJ2-5 gives the whole variable domain SAVISQKPSRDICQRGTSLTIQCQVDSQVTMMFWYRQQPGQSLTLIATANQGSEATYESGFVIDKFPISRPNLTFSTLTVSNMSPEDSSIYLCSVRQRSLQETQYFGPGTRLLVL.

This clonotype showed up many times. CDR3 bases: TGTGCCATCTCCCCGGTGGAAGGGTATGGCTACACCTTC. Its protein product is CAISPVEGYGYTF. The chain combines TRBV12-3 or TRBV12-4 with TRBJ1-2; no reliable D call. This CDR3 has 13 residues. V lost 10 bases and J 5 bases, leaving 17 bases between the germline ends.

This clonotype occurred a few times. V is TRBV5-6 and J is TRBJ2-1, with 9 nucleotides matching TRBD2. Germline V gene lookup returns CDR1 SGHDT and CDR2 YYEEEE. With 1 base clipped from V and 7 bases from J, the junction kept 6 bases outside the gene matches. The CDR3 has 15 residues. The CDR3 is CASSLLSGSRNEQFF. As DNA, the CDR3 is TGTGCCAGCAGCTTGCTTAGCGGGAGCCGTAATGAGCAGTTCTTC.

This clonotype has at least ten counts. This CDR3 is CASSKDVEETQYF. In nucleotides, the CDR3 is TGTGCCAGCAGCAAGGATGTGGAAGAGACCCAGTACTTC. The chain carries TRBV12-3 or TRBV12-4 and TRBJ2-5; no clear D. This CDR3 has 13 amino acids. Trimming shortened V by 6 bases and J by 3 bases, and 11 bases separated the two germline ends.

This clonotype was picked up many times. The CDR3 loop is CASSYSIQGPYNEQFF. For the CDR3, the DNA is TGTGCCAGCAGTTACTCGATACAGGGCCCCTACAATGAGCAGTTCTTC. V and J are TRBV6-2 or TRBV6-3 and TRBJ2-1; weak D call: TRBD1 (6 bases). CDR1 is MNHEY, CDR2 SVGEGT, per germline. The CDR3 runs to 16 residues. Trimming left V 0 bases short and J 2 bases short, with 11 bases between.

This clonotype was counted ten times or more. The chain joins TRBV11-3 to TRBJ2-1, with 9 bases that match TRBD1. Per the germline V gene, CDR1 is SGHNT and CDR2 is YENEEA. The CDR3 runs to 15 residues. With 4 bases clipped from V and 6 bases from J, the junction kept 7 bases outside the gene matches. The CDR3 coding sequence is TGTGCCAGCAGCTCCCGGGACAGGGAATCCAATGAGCAGTTCTTC. This translates into CASSSRDRESNEQFF. Using reference TRBV11-3 and TRBJ2-1 for the parts outside the CDR3, the full variable domain is EAGVVQSPRYKIIEKKQPVAFWCNPISGHNTLYWYLQNLGQGPELLIRYENEEAVDDSQLPKDRFSAERLKGVDSTLKIQPAELGDSAVYLCASSSRDRESNEQFFGPGTRLTVL.

This clonotype was observed a handful of times. The rearrangement uses TRBV7-9 and TRBJ1-2, with D unresolved. CDR1 is SEHNR and CDR2 is FQNEAQ in the germline V gene (reference sequence). The V end lost 7 bases, the J end lost 8 bases, and 20 bases lay between the germline ends. The CDR3 has 14 residues. CDR3 DNA: TGTGCCAGCACCCTCAGCGACTCGATATTCGGCTACACCTTC. Encoded protein: CASTLSDSIFGYTF.

This clonotype was observed a handful of times. The V and J genes are TRBV6-5 and TRBJ2-3, with 10 positions matching TRBD2. CDR3 length equals 14 residues. The V segment lost 4 bases and the J segment 7 bases; nucleotides outside the gene matches: 5. Germline V gene sequence: CDR1 MNHEY, CDR2 SVGAGI. CDR3 nucleotides: TGTGCCAGCAGTTTAGCGGGGGGCTTAAATACGCAGTATTTT. Amino acid sequence: CASSLAGGLNTQYF.

This clonotype appeared a few times. J is TRBJ2-7 and V is TRBV4-2; TRBD1 or TRBD2 may be the D gene (5 bases each). Trimming left V 1 base short and J 3 bases short, with 10 bases between. The CDR3 totals 14 residues. In germline, CDR1 is LGHNA, CDR2 YNFKEQ. CDR3 DNA: TGTGCCAGCAGCCAAGGAAGAGGGGACTACGAGCAGTACTTC. Its translation is CASSQGRGDYEQYF.

This clonotype was recorded a few times. A much larger clone differs from this one at a single base, so this may be a read error. The chain links TRBV7-8 to TRBJ2-2, with D perhaps TRBD1 or TRBD2 (5 bases each). Germline V CDR1 and CDR2: SGHVS, FQNEAQ. The CDR3 has 16 amino acids. The CDR3: CASGLGEPQNTGELFF. CDR3 coding DNA: TGTGCCAGCGGCTTAGGGGAGCCCCAGAACACCGGGGAGCTGTTTTTT.

This clonotype was recorded many times. This chain connects TRBV7-2 to TRBJ2-5, with TRBD2 identical over 8 bases. The V gene end was trimmed by 5 bases and the J gene end by 2 bases; junction bases not matched to a gene: 4. Germline CDR1 SGHTA, CDR2 FQGNSA. The CDR3 has 14 amino acids. The CDR3 DNA reads TGTGCCAGCAGCCATCTAGCGGGTCAAGAGACCCAGTACTTC. It encodes CASSHLAGQETQYF.

This clonotype has a handful of counts. The chain is built from TRBV5-6 and TRBJ2-5; possible D gene TRBD1, 6 bases. V was pared by 5 bases and J by 5 bases, with 10 bases between. CDR1 and CDR2 from the germline V gene are SGHDT and YYEEEE. This CDR3 is built from 12 residues. The CDR3 sequence: CASSYREETQYF. The CDR3 nucleotides are TGTGCCAGCAGTTACAGGGAGGAGACCCAGTACTTC.